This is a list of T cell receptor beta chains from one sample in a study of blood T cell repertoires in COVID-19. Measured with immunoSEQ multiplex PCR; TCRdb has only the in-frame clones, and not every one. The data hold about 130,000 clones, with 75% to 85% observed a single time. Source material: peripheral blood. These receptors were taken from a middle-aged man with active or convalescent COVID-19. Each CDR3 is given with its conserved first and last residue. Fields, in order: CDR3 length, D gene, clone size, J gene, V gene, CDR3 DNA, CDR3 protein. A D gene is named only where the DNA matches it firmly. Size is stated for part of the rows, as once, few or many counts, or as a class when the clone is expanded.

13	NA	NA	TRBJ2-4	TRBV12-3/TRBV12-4	TGTGCCAGCAGTGCGGGGACAGTTCGCATTCAGTACTTC	CASSAGTVRIQYF
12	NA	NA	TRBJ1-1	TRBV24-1	TGTGCCACCAGTGACCGTGACACTGAAGCTTTCTTT	CATSDRDTEAFF
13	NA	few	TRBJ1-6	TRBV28	TGTGCCAGCCGCCGCAGGGGAATTTCACCCCTCCACTTT	CASRRRGISPLHF
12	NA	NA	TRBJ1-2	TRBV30	TGTGCCTGGGCCGCAGGGGTCGGCGGCTACACCTTC	CAWAAGVGGYTF
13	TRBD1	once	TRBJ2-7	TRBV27	TGTGCCAGCAGTTCCCGGGACAGCTACGAGCAGTACTTC	CASSSRDSYEQYF
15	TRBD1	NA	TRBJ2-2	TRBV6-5	TGTGCCAGCCAACGGGACAGGGGGGGCACCGGGGAGCTGTTTTTT	CASQRDRGGTGELFF
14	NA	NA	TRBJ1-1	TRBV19	TGTGCCAGTAGAAGGGACAATCTGAACACTGAAGCTTTCTTT	CASRRDNLNTEAFF
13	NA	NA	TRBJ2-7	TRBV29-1	TGCAGCGCCATCTCTGGAGTACTATACGAGCAGTACTTC	CSAISGVLYEQYF
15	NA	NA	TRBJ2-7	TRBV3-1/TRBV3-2	TGTGCCAGCAGCCAAGACAAGGGGGACCCCTACGAGCAGTACTTC	CASSQDKGDPYEQYF
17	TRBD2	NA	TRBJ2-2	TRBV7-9	TGTGCCAGCAGCTCCCGACTAGCGGGGGGTGAAACCGGGGAGCTGTTTTTT	CASSSRLAGGETGELFF
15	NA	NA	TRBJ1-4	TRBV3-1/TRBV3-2	TGTGCCAGCAGCCCGTCAGGGGCTGGTAATGAAAAACTGTTTTTT	CASSPSGAGNEKLFF
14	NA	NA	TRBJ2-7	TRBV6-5	TGTGCCAGCATCCCGACTGGGGCGGCCTACGAGCAGTACTTC	CASIPTGAAYEQYF